This T cell receptor (beta chain) originates from a study of T cell changes during pregnancy in multiple sclerosis. CDR1 SGHAT and CDR2 FQNNGV come from the germline V gene. The V end lost 1 base, the J end lost 6 bases, and 9 bases lay between the germline ends. This CDR3 comprises 13 residues. Profiled with immunoSEQ multiplex PCR; TCRdb holds only in-frame clones, not every one. The sample holds around 95,000 clones, just over 90% seen once. This sequence was found in a female donor in good health, enrolled as a control in a pregnancy study. The chain couples TRBV11-2 to TRBJ1-2; maybe TRBD1 (6 bases). The sequenced sample was peripheral blood, obtained after pregnancy. CDR3 residues: CASSLGQGNGYTF. The CDR3 DNA reads as TGTGCCAGCAGCTTAGGGCAGGGGAATGGCTACACCTTC.